Presented here are 3 T cell receptor beta chains from one specimen sequenced in a study of blood T cell repertoires in COVID-19 (TCRdb year 2020). Library generation was performed with the immunoSEQ multiplex PCR assay. As stored in TCRdb, this immuneACCESS dataset retains in-frame rearrangements with V and J assigned. A fraction of the clones does not appear; measured against another copy, unresolved V genes explain less than half of the discrepancy, and the remainder lacks a known reason. For this sample the table gives some 100,000 clones, of which about 90% were detected only once. Jointly, the top ten make up 6.5% to 9.5% of the sample. The material sequenced was peripheral blood. All receptors come from a woman aged 70-85 years with acute or convalescent COVID-19.

This sequence joins TRBV29-1 and TRBJ2-5, with D perhaps matching TRBD1 (6 bases). Germline CDR1 is SQVTM and CDR2 is ANQGSEA. This CDR3 has 17 amino acids. The germline V and J ends were trimmed by 3 bases and 5 bases, with 25 bases remaining between them. The CDR3 DNA reads as TGCAGCGTTGATTCAGGGTCCCAATTCTTTACAGGGGAGACCCAGTACTTC. Protein product: CSVDSGSQFFTGETQYF.

This chain connects TRBV5-6 to TRBJ2-1; 11 bases map to TRBD2. After removal of 1 base from V and 6 bases from J, the junction contained 6 bases not matched to a gene. The CDR3 length is 16 residues. Per germline, CDR1 SGHDT and CDR2 YYEEEE. DNA for the CDR3: TGTGCCAGCAGCTTGAGTAGCGGGGGGGTGGCCAATGAGCAGTTCTTC. Its protein product is CASSLSSGGVANEQFF.

The chain uses TRBV6-5 and TRBJ1-5, with 7 bases that match TRBD1. The CDR3 is 13 amino acids. The junction had 8 bases not matched to a gene; V was cut back by 6 bases and J by 9 bases. Germline V gene lookup returns CDR1 MNHEY and CDR2 SVGAGI. The CDR3 DNA sequence: TGTGCCAGCAGGCGGGACAGATCTGGGCCCCAGCATTTT. Translated, it gives CASRRDRSGPQHF.